The 14 T cell receptor beta chains given below trace back to one sample, sequenced in a study of cytomegalovirus exposure and HLA in healthy donors. Amplification used 60 Vbeta primers and 13 Jbeta primers. The protocol was immunoSEQ multiplex PCR, while the TCRdb copy is restricted to in-frame clones and leaves out a portion. The table lists about 110,000 clones, 76% of them singletons. The sequencing input was PBMCs. The receptor source for this set is a man aged 35 to 55 in good health and CMV-seropositive.

The chain joins TRBV19 to TRBJ2-2, with D possibly matching TRBD1 (5 bases). Trimming removed 3 bases at V and 1 base at J, with 9 bases between. In germline, CDR1 is LNHDA, CDR2 SQIVND (reference sequence). This CDR3 comprises 15 residues. CDR3 in DNA: TGTGCCAGTAGTATCCGGACAAAGAACACCGGGGAGCTGTTTTTT. The encoded protein is CASSIRTKNTGELFF.

The chain couples TRBV12-2 to TRBJ1-1; TRBD1 is the table's D call, not checked against the DNA. TRBV12-2 is classified as a pseudogene. CDR3 size: 14 residues. The CDR3 DNA sequence: TGTGCAAGTCGCACCGGGACAGAAGGCACTGAAGCTTTCTTT. This gives the protein CASRTGTEGTEAFF.

V and J are TRBV19 and TRBJ1-1; the match to TRBD1 covers 7 bases. This CDR3 spans 16 amino acids. Germline V CDR1 and CDR2: LNHDA, SQIVND (reference sequence). Trimming took 1 base from V and 12 from J; bases not matched to a gene: 17. The CDR3 reads CASSIGGRKGQKGPFF. CDR3 DNA: TGTGCCAGTAGTATAGGAGGGAGAAAGGGACAGAAAGGACCTTTCTTT.

The chain employs TRBV7-9 and TRBJ2-7; 11 nucleotides agree with TRBD2. Looked up from germline, CDR1 is SEHNR and CDR2 is FQNEAQ (reference sequence). There are 15 residues in the CDR3. V trimming: 5 bases; J trimming: 5 bases; junction bases outside the gene matches: 8. CDR3 amino acids: CASSQRLAGRNEQYF. CDR3 sequence (DNA): TGTGCCAGCAGCCAAAGACTAGCGGGACGGAACGAGCAGTACTTC.

This clone was observed a handful of times. This sequence joins TRBV19 and TRBJ2-1; D is uncertain. CDR1 is LNHDA and CDR2 is SQIVND in the germline V gene (reference sequence). V lost 3 bases to trimming and J lost 4 bases, with 7 bases between them. This CDR3 is built from 13 residues. The CDR3 DNA follows: TGTGCCAGTAGTATGGAGCAGTACAATGAGCAGTTCTTC. Translating gives CASSMEQYNEQFF.

This chain uses TRBV2 with TRBJ1-1; D uncertain. Per the germline V gene, CDR1 is SNHLY and CDR2 is FYNNEI. The CDR3 is 13 amino acids. V dropped 3 bases and J dropped 1 base, with 6 bases sitting between them. For the CDR3, the DNA is TGTGCCAGCAGTGAGCACAGGAACACTGAAGCTTTCTTT. It is translated as CASSEHRNTEAFF.

This clone appeared a single time. This chain connects TRBV6-6 to TRBJ2-1, with TRBD2 identical over 13 bases. The trim removed 7 bases at V and 3 bases at J, leaving 3 bases unmatched. Germline V gene data show CDR1 as MNHNY and CDR2 as SVGAGI (reference sequence). The CDR3 length is 15 residues. DNA of the CDR3: TGTGCCAGCATACTAGCGGGAGGGAGCTACAATGAGCAGTTCTTC. Translation gives CASILAGGSYNEQFF.

This clone turned up a few times. For the CDR3, the DNA is TGTGCCAGCAGCGCACCGGGACTAGCGGGGAGCTACGAGCAGTACTTC. Translation gives CASSAPGLAGSYEQYF. This rearrangement joins TRBV11-3 to TRBJ2-7; the match to TRBD2 covers 13 bases. This CDR3 is built from 16 residues. CDR1 and CDR2 from the germline V gene are SGHNT and YENEEA. Unmatched junction bases numbered 7, after V lost 5 bases and J lost 3 bases.

As to this clone: The sample carries other DNA sequences with the same CDR3. The chain recombines TRBV7-2 with TRBJ2-7; 15 positions agree with TRBD2. The V gene end was trimmed by 3 bases and the J gene end by 6 bases; junction bases not matched to a gene: 0. The CDR3 loop spans 14 amino acids. Germline CDR1 and CDR2: SGHTA and FQGNSA. The CDR3 nucleotides are TGTGCCAGCAGCTTGGGACTAGCGGGAGGCGAGCAGTACTTC. Protein product: CASSLGLAGGEQYF.

This clone turned up a few times. The rearrangement uses TRBV19 and TRBJ2-1; TRBD2 agrees at 10 bases. The length of the CDR3 is 15 residues. J lost 0 bases, V lost 5 bases, and 1 base had no gene match. CDR1 LNHDA and CDR2 SQIVND come from the germline V gene (reference sequence). CDR3 in amino acids: CASSSSGSSYNEQFF. The CDR3 nucleotides read TGTGCCAGTAGTTCTAGCGGGAGCTCCTACAATGAGCAGTTCTTC.

The genes are TRBV9 and TRBJ2-2; 9 nucleotides align to TRBD2. Germline loops: CDR1 SGDLS, CDR2 YYNGEE. Unmatched junction bases numbered 3, after V lost 0 bases and J lost 3 bases. This CDR3 spans 16 amino acids. The CDR3 region has the DNA TGTGCCAGCAGCGTAGAGGCGGGAGGGTACACCGGGGAGCTGTTTTTT. This translates into CASSVEAGGYTGELFF.

This chain links TRBV11-3 with TRBJ2-7; 7 nucleotides line up with TRBD2. The V segment lost 3 bases and the J segment 4 bases; nucleotides outside the gene matches: 3. There are 13 residues in the CDR3. Germline V gives CDR1 SGHNT, CDR2 YENEEA. CDR3 DNA: TGTGCCAGCAGCTTCAGGCGGGAGTACGAGCAGTACTTC. It yields the protein CASSFRREYEQYF.

This chain links TRBV5-1 with TRBJ1-3; the D gene is possibly TRBD1 (5 bases). The CDR3 has 15 amino acids. The V and J ends lost 3 bases and 0 bases respectively, with 10 bases between them. Germline V gives CDR1 SGHRS, CDR2 YFSETQ. CDR3 DNA: TGCGCCAGCAGCTATCAGGGTGACTCTGGAAACACCATATATTTT. Translated: CASSYQGDSGNTIYF. The variable domain in full, completed from reference TRBV5-1 and TRBJ1-3, reads KAGVTQTPRYLIKTRGQQVTLSCSPISGHRSVSWYQQTPGQGLQFLFEYFSETQRNKGNFPGRFSGRQFSNSRSEMNVSTLELGDSALYLCASSYQGDSGNTIYFGEGSWLTVV.

The chain recombines TRBV11-2 with TRBJ2-6; 10 bases are a match to TRBD1. Trimming took 5 bases from V and 3 from J; bases not matched to a gene: 13. Per the germline V gene, CDR1 is SGHAT and CDR2 is FQNNGV. There are 19 residues in the CDR3. The CDR3 DNA sequence: TGTGCCAGCAGCCCCCGGGACAGGGGCTCTTTTGGTGGGGCCAACGTCCTGACTTTC. Its protein is CASSPRDRGSFGGANVLTF.